A selection of T cell receptor beta chains follows, all from one sample in a study of blood T cell repertoires in COVID-19. Profiling relied on immunoSEQ multiplex PCR, and the TCRdb table lists in-frame clones only, not all of them. This table holds about 220,000 clones, around 90% found once. The material sequenced was PBMCs or T cells enriched from blood (not recorded which). The origin of the receptors is a woman between 45 and 65 years old with acute COVID-19. Both conserved end residues are part of each CDR3. A D gene is named only where the DNA matches it firmly.

J,length,V,D,CDR3
TRBJ2-5,14,TRBV7-3,TRBD2,CASSRSGRQETQYF
TRBJ2-2,16,TRBV5-1,TRBD2,CASSLAGGINTGELFF
TRBJ1-3,16,TRBV4-2,.,CASSQETLSSGNTIYF
TRBJ2-7,15,TRBV5-4,TRBD2,CASSLDGSGSYEQYF
TRBJ2-5,14,TRBV11-2,TRBD2,CASSPRTRQETQYF
TRBJ1-1,15,TRBV19,TRBD1,CASSPRQGANTEAFF
TRBJ2-5,14,TRBV7-9,.,CASSLVIEYETQYF
TRBJ2-3,14,TRBV18,TRBD1,CASSPPRGTDTQYF
TRBJ1-6,14,TRBV9,.,CASSRDTYNSPLHF
TRBJ1-5,14,TRBV6-1,.,CASSLGQFNQPQHF
TRBJ2-1,16,TRBV7-2,.,CASSRYSGGPYNEQFF
TRBJ2-1,16,TRBV5-4,TRBD2,CASSLGSSGTYNEQFF
TRBJ2-3,15,TRBV27,TRBD1,CASSLAGGWGDTQYF
TRBJ1-2,14,TRBV7-2,.,CASSLYQINYGYTF
TRBJ1-5,19,TRBV15,.,CATSRVLQGNGHSNQPQHF
TRBJ1-2,14,TRBV29-1,TRBD1,CSVVMGWTGYGYTF
TRBJ2-1,17,TRBV6-1,TRBD1,CASSVPTGFGSYNEQFF
TRBJ2-2,16,TRBV18,TRBD2,CASSPQAGGNTGELFF
TRBJ1-2,16,TRBV3-1/TRBV3-2,TRBD1,CASSQDPRGLNYGYTF
TRBJ1-1,15,TRBV28,TRBD1,CASSPQTGANTEAFF
TRBJ2-7,15,TRBV7-9,TRBD2,CASSLGSGSFYEQYF
TRBJ1-1,11,TRBV20-1,.,CRTTWGFEAFF
TRBJ2-7,16,TRBV9,.,CASSPRFGLEEDEQYF
TRBJ1-5,17,TRBV3-1/TRBV3-2,.,CASSQDLTADSNQPQHF
TRBJ1-2,11,TRBV6-4,.,CASSDSRGYTF
TRBJ2-7,18,TRBV6-2/TRBV6-3,TRBD2,CASSYSTGAPGRGYEQYF
TRBJ2-7,14,TRBV5-4,.,CASSLGQKTYEQYF
TRBJ1-2,13,TRBV18,.,CASSPTPTGGYTF
TRBJ2-7,15,TRBV7-2,TRBD2,CASSRGTSGSYEQYF
TRBJ2-7,14,TRBV5-1,.,CASSFLQGTYEQYF
TRBJ1-5,14,TRBV2,TRBD1,CASSEQGVRQPQHF
TRBJ1-6,17,TRBV4-1,.,CASSQDITVAYNSPLHF
TRBJ2-7,16,TRBV27,TRBD2,CASSFAGGPVSYEQYF
TRBJ2-3,15,TRBV7-3,TRBD2,CASSLMSLREDTQYF
TRBJ1-2,15,TRBV19,TRBD1,CASSIGRTGAGGYTF
TRBJ2-7,16,TRBV18,.,CASSPPNRVPSYEQYF
TRBJ2-3,15,TRBV13,.,CASSLDYLSTDTQYF
TRBJ2-7,14,TRBV10-3,TRBD1,CAISEGTGMGEQYF
TRBJ2-1,14,TRBV19,TRBD1,CASSEGQGSNEQFF
TRBJ2-1,18,TRBV27,TRBD2,CASSSKGLAGVGYNEQFF